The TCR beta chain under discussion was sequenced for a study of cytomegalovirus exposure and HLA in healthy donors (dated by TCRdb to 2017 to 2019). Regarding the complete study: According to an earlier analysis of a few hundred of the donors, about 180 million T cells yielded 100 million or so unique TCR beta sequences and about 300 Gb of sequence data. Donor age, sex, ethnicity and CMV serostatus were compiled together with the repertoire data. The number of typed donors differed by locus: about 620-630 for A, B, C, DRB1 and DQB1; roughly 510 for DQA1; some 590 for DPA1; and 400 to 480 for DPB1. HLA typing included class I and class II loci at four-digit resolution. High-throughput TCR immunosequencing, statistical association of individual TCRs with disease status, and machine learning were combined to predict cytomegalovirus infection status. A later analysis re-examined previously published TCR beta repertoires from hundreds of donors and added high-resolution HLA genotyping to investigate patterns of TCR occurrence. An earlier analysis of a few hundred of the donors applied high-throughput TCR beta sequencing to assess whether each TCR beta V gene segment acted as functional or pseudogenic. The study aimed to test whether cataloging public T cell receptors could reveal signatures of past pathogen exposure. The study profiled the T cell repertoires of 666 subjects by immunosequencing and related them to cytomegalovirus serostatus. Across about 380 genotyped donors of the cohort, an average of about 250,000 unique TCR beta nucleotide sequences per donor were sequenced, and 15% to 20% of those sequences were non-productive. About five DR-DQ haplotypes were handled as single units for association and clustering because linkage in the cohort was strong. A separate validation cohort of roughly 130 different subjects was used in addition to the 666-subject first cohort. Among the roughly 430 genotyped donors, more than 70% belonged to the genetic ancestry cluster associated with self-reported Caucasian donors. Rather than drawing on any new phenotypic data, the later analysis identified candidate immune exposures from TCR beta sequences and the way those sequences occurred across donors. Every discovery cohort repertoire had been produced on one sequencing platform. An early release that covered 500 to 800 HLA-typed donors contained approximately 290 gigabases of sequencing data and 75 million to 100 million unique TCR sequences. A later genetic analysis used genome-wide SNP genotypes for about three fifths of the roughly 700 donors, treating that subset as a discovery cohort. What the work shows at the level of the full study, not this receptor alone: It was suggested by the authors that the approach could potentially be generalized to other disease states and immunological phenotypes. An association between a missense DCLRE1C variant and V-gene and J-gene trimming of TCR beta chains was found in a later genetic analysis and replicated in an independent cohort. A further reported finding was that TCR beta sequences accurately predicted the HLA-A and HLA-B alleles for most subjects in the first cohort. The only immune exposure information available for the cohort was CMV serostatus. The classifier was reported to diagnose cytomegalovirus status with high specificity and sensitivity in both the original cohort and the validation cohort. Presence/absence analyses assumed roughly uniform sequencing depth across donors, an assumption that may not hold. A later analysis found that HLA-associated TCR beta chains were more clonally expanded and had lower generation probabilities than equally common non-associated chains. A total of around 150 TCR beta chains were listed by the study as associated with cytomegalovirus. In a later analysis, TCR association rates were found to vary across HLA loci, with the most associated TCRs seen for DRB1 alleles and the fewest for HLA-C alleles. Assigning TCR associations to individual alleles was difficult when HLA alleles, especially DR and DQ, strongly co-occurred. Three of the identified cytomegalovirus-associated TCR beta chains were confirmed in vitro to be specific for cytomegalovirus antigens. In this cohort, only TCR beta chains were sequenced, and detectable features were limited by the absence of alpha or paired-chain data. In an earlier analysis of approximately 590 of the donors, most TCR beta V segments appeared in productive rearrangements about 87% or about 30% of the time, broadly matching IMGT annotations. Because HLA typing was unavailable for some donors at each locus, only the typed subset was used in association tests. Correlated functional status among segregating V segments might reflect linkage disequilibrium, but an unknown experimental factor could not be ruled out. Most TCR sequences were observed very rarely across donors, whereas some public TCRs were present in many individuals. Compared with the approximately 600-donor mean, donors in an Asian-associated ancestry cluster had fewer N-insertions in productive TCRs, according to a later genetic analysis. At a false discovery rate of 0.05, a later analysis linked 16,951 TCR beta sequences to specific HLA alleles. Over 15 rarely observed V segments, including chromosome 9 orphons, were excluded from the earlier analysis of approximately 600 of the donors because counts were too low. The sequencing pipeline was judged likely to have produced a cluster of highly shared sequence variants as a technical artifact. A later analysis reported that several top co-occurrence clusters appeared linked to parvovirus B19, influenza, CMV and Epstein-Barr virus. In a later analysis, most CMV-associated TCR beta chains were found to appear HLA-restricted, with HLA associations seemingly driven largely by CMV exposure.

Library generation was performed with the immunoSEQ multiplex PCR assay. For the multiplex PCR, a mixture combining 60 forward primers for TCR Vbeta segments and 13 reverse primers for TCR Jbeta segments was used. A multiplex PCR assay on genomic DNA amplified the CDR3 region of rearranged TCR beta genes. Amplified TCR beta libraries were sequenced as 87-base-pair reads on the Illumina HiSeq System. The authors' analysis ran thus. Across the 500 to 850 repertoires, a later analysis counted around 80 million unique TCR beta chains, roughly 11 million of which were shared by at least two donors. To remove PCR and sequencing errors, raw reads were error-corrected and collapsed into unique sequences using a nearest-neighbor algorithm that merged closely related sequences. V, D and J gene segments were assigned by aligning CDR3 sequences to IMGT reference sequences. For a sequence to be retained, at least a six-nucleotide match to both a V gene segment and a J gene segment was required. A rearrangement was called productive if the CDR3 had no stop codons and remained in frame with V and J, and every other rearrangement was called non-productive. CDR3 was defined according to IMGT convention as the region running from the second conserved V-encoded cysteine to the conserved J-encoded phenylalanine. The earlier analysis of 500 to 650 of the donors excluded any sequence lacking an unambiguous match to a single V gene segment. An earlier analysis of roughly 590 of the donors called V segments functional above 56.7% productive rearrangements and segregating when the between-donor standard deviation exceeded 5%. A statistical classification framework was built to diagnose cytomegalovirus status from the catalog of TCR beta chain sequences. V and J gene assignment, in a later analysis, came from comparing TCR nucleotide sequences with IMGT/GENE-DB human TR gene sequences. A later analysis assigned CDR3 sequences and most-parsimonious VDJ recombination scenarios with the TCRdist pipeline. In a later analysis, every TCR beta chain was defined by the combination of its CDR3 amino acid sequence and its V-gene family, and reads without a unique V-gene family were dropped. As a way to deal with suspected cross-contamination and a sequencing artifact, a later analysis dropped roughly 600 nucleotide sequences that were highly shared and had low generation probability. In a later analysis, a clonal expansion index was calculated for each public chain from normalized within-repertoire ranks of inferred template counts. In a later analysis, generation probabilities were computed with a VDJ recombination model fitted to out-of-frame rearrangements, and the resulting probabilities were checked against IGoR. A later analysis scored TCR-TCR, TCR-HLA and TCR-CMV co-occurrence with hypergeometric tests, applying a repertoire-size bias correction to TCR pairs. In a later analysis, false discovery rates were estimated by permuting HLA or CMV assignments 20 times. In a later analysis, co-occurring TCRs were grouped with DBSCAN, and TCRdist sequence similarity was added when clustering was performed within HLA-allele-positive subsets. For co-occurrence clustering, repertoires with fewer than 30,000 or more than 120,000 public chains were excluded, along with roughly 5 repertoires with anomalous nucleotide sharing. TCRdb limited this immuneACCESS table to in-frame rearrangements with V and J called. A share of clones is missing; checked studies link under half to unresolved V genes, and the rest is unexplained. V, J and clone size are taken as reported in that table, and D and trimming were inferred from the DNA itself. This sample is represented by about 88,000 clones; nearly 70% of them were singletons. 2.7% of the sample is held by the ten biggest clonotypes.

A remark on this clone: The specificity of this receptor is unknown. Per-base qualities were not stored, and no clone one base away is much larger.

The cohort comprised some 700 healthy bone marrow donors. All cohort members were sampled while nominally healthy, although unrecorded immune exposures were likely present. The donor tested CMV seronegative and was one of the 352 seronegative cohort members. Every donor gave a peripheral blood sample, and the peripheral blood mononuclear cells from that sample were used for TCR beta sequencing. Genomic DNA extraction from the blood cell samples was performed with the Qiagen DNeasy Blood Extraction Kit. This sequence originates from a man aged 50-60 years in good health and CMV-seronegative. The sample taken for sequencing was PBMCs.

The DNA sequence is TGTGCCAGCAGTGAAGCGGGGACAGGGAGAAACTATGGCTACACCTTC. The encoded protein is CASSEAGTGRNYGYTF. The rearrangement combines TRBV2 with TRBJ1-2; the central 9 bases match TRBD1. The CDR1 and CDR2 encoded by the germline V gene are SNHLY and FYNNEI. Here V drops 0 bases and J drops 2 bases, and the junction holds 4 bases not matched to any gene. The cysteine opens and the phenylalanine closes a CDR3 of 16 amino acids. The DNA shown is the 48-base CDR3, in frame from base 1.